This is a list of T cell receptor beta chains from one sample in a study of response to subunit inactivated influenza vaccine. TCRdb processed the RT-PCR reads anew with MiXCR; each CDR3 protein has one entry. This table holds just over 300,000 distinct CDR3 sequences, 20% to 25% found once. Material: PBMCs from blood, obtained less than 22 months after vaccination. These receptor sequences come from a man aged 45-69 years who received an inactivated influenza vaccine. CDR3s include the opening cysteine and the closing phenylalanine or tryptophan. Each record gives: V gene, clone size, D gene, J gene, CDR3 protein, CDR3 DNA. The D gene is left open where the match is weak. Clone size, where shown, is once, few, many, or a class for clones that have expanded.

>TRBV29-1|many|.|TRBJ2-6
CSVGYSGANVLTF
TGCAGCGTCGGGTACTCTGGGGCCAACGTCCTGACTTTC
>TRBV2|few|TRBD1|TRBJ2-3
CASSLVDRGGDTQYF
TGTGCCAGCAGTCTAGTGGACAGGGGGGGCGATACGCAGTATTTT
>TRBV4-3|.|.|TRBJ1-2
CASSQEYVASYGYTF
TGCGCCAGCAGCCAAGAATATGTGGCAAGCTATGGCTACACCTTC
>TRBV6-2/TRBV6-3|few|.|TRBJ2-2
CASRTGGIPGELFF
TGTGCCAGCAGAACCGGGGGCATCCCCGGGGAGCTGTTTTTT
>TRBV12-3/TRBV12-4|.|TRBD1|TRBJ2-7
CASSLARWGTAFSSSCF
TGTGCCAGCAGTTTAGCGCGCTGGGGGACAGCGTTTAGCTCGAGCTGCTTC
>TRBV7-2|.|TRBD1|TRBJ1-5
CASSSGQGRNQPQHF
TGTGCCAGCAGCTCTGGACAGGGTCGCAATCAGCCCCAGCATTTT
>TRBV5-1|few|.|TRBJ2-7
CASSLTFNYEQYF
TGCGCCAGCAGCTTGACGTTCAACTACGAGCAGTACTTC
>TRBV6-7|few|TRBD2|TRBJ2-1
CASSYDLLAGAGSYNEQFF
TGTGCCAGCAGTTACGATCTCCTAGCGGGAGCGGGTTCCTACAATGAGCAGTTCTTC
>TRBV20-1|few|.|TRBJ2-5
CSATSPIGRETQYF
TGCAGTGCTACATCCCCCATTGGTCGGGAGACCCAGTACTTC
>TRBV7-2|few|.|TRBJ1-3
CASSPNRPSYSGNTIYF
TGTGCCAGCAGCCCTAACCGACCGAGCTACTCTGGAAACACCATATATTTT
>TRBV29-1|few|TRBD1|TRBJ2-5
CSVRALNRGPLVDQYF
TGCAGCGTACGAGCCCTAAACAGGGGACCCCTCGTGGACCAGTACTTC
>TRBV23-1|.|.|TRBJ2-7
CASSQRFTRPWMGSYEQYF
TGCGCCAGCAGTCAAAGGTTTACGCGACCTTGGATGGGGTCCTACGAGCAGTACTTC
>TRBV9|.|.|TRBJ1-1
CASSVATGQPEAFF
TGTGCCAGCAGCGTAGCTACGGGGCAACCCGAAGCTTTCTTT
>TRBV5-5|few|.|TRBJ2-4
CASSHGQRLAKNIQYF
TGTGCCAGCAGCCATGGACAGAGACTAGCCAAAAACATTCAGTACTTC
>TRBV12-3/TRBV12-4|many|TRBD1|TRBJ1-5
CASSLSGGWQPQHF
TGTGCCAGCAGTTTATCAGGGGGCTGGCAGCCCCAGCATTTT
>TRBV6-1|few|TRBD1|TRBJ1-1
CASSTGQGEAFF
TGTGCCAGCAGTACGGGACAGGGAGAAGCTTTCTTT
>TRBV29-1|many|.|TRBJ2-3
CSVEEGGTDTQYF
TGCAGCGTTGAAGAAGGGGGTACAGATACGCAGTATTTT
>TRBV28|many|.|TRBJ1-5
CASSDYSNQPQHF
TGTGCCAGCAGTGATTATAGCAATCAGCCCCAGCATTTT
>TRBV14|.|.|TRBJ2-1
CASSRSSYNEQFF
TGTGCCAGCAGCCGGAGCTCCTACAATGAGCAGTTCTTC
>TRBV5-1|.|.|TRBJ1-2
CASSLGSGSNYGYTF
TGCGCCAGCAGCTTGGGGTCAGGGTCCAACTATGGCTACACCTTC
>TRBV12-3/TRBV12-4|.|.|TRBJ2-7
CASSLGGLRSSYEQYF
TGTGCCAGCAGCCTCGGCGGACTCCGGAGCTCCTACGAGCAGTACTTC
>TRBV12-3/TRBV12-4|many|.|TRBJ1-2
CASSPHDVIYGYTF
TGTGCCAGCAGTCCTCACGATGTTATCTATGGCTACACCTTC
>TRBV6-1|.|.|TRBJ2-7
CAIDPKLYSYEQYF
TGTGCAATAGACCCGAAATTATACTCCTACGAGCAGTACTTC
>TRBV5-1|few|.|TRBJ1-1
CASSLDVSAAEAFF
TGCGCCAGCAGCTTGGATGTTTCGGCGGCTGAAGCTTTCTTT
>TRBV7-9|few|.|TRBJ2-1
CASSLARQYSYNEQFF
TGTGCCAGCAGCTTAGCGCGACAGTACTCCTACAATGAGCAGTTCTTC
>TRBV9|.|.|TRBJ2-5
CASSVEGAFGETQYF
TGTGCCAGCAGCGTAGAAGGGGCGTTCGGGGAGACCCAGTACTTC
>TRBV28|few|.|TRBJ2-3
CASSLLRSDTQYF
TGTGCCAGCAGTTTACTAAGGTCAGATACGCAGTATTTT
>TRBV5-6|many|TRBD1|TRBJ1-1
CASSRRGPNTEAFF
TGTGCCAGCAGCCGCAGGGGGCCGAACACTGAAGCTTTCTTT
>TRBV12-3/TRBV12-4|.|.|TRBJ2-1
CASSLDIIWGEQFF
TGTGCCAGCAGTTTAGACATTATATGGGGTGAGCAGTTCTTC